This T cell receptor beta chain was retrieved from a study of T cells in Graves' hyperthyroidism and ophthalmopathy. Whole-study context: Initial diagnosis, before any treatment, was when peripheral blood was collected.

Fresh peripheral blood, about 9.6 ml, yielded the PBMCs. TCR beta CDR3 sequences were amplified from RNA transcripts. TCR CDR3 regions were first amplified by RT-PCR with HTBI primers. TCRdb processed the multiplex PCR reads anew with MiXCR; each CDR3 protein has one entry. This table holds 450,000 to 600,000 distinct CDR3 sequences, approximately 14% found once. Germline V lookup: CDR1 LNHNV, CDR2 YYDKDF (reference sequence). V lost 0 bases and J lost 8; bases outside the gene matches: 14. The CDR3 loop spans 17 amino acids. This chain joins TRBV15 and TRBJ2-3; TRBD2 matches 7 bases. Source material: blood. The sequence was collected from a woman in her 40s with Graves' hyperthyroidism. For the CDR3, the DNA is TGTGCCACCAGCAGAGACGGGGGGTCCTTGGTCTTGGGTACGCAGTATTTT. Its translation: CATSRDGGSLVLGTQYF. The entire variable domain, with the rest obtained from reference TRBV15 and TRBJ2-3, is as follows: DAMVIQNPRYQVTQFGKPVTLSCSQTLNHNVMYWYQQKSSQAPKLLFHYYDKDFNNEADTPDNFQSRRPNTSFCFLDIRSPGLGDTAMYLCATSRDGGSLVLGTQYFGPGTRLTVL.